The 6 T cell receptor beta chains presented below share a single source sample, sequenced in a study of identical twins (dated by TCRdb to 2016 to 2017). Receptors were amplified or captured by 5' RACE. Sequencing used an Illumina HiSeq 2000. TCRdb reworked the public reads: Q25 trimming with fastp, MiXCR clone assembly, productive beta chains retained. Each entry merges the rows of one CDR3 protein and shows their most common DNA and genes. The sample yields hundreds of thousands of distinct CDR3 sequences; 8.6% were counted once. The top ten hold 0.75% to 1% of the sample. These records were also assigned to another study, of yellow fever vaccine responses in identical twins.

The sequenced sample was PBMCs. The receptors stem from a woman between 18 and 30 years old in good health.

There are a few counts of this clonotype. The CDR3 sequence: CASSYSPSSYNEQFF. CDR3 nucleotides: TGTGCCAGCAGTTACTCGCCCAGCTCCTACAATGAGCAGTTCTTC. This chain uses TRBV6-2 or TRBV6-3 with TRBJ2-1; unclear D gene. The CDR3 is made up of 15 amino acids. With 0 bases removed from V and 0 bases from J, the gap between germline ends came to 6 bases. The germline CDR1 and CDR2 sequences are MNHEY and SVGEGT.

The J gene is TRBJ2-5, the V gene TRBV5-1; 7 bases are a match to TRBD1. Looked up from germline, CDR1 is SGHRS and CDR2 is YFSETQ. The ends lost 4 bases at V and 7 bases at J; junction bases unmatched: 13. The CDR3 loop spans 15 amino acids. The CDR3 is CASSRKTGLEGTQYF. For the CDR3, the DNA is TGCGCCAGCAGCCGAAAGACAGGGCTTGAGGGGACCCAGTACTTC.

As regards this clonotype: A much larger clone sits a single nucleotide away, making a read error possible. The genes are TRBV5-1 and TRBJ2-1, with D possibly called TRBD1 or TRBD2 (5 bases each). There are 17 residues in the CDR3. CDR1 and CDR2 from the germline V gene are SGHRS and YFSETQ. The CDR3 loop reads CASSTPKGQTGNKEQFF. CDR3 DNA sequence: TGCGCCAGCAGCACGCCCAAGGGGCAGACGGGAAACAAAGAGCAGTTCTTC.

The V call is TRBV28, the J call TRBJ2-1; the D gene is possibly TRBD2 (6 bases). Germline V gene data show CDR1 as MDHEN and CDR2 as SYDVKM. V was clipped by 4 bases and J by 8 bases, with 15 bases between them. This CDR3 has 14 amino acids. CDR3 region: CASSSLGLWDEQFF. The CDR3 bases are TGTGCCAGCAGTTCTTTGGGACTCTGGGATGAGCAGTTCTTC.

This clonotype was observed at least ten times. This rearrangement joins TRBV5-1 to TRBJ2-1, with D tentatively TRBD1 (6 bases). In germline, CDR1 is SGHRS, CDR2 YFSETQ. This CDR3 has 13 amino acids. V gave up 7 bases and J gave up 4 bases, with 12 bases separating them. Here the CDR3 reads CASEGTNYNEQFF. The CDR3, as DNA: TGCGCCAGCGAGGGGACAAATTACAATGAGCAGTTCTTC.

In its sample, this clonotype was seen a few times. The chain has TRBV20-1 and TRBJ2-5, with 7 nucleotides matching TRBD2. The CDR3 consists of 13 residues. CDR1 and CDR2 (germline): DFQATT, SNEGSKA (reference sequence). V lost 5 bases and J lost 5; bases outside the gene matches: 8. DNA of the CDR3: TGCAGTGCTCCCCGCTCCGGGAGGGAGACCCAGTACTTC. It codes for CSAPRSGRETQYF.